This passage covers 29 T cell receptor beta chains from one sample sequenced in a study of T cell responses to AZD1222 COVID-19 vaccine. TCRdb's copy holds only in-frame clones and misses some; the assay was immunoSEQ multiplex PCR. The repertoire has tens of thousands of clones, over 75% of them found once; the top ten carry around 20%. The sample here was peripheral blood, taken on day 0 of AZD1222 vaccination. These receptors were collected from an adult in good health.

The chain uses TRBV12-5 and TRBJ2-2, with D uncertain. The CDR3 covers 13 residues. V was pared by 2 bases and J by 5 bases, with 6 bases between. Germline V gene lookup returns CDR1 LGHNT and CDR2 FRNRAP. The chain's CDR3 is CASGLLETGELFF. Written as DNA, the CDR3 is TGTGCTAGTGGTTTGCTAGAAACCGGGGAGCTGTTTTTT.

The chain recombines TRBV19 with TRBJ1-4, with D unclear. The germline CDR1 and CDR2 sequences are LNHDA and SQIVND (reference sequence). V lost 0 bases to trimming and J lost 4 bases, with 6 bases between them. This CDR3 has 14 amino acids. Written as DNA, the CDR3 is TGTGCCAGTAGTATAGACCACAGTAATGAAAAACTGTTTTTT. This translates into CASSIDHSNEKLFF.

The chain links TRBV11-2 to TRBJ2-1; D not resolved. The CDR3 has 12 amino acids. CDR1 is SGHAT, CDR2 FQNNGV, per germline. V dropped 2 bases and J dropped 10 bases, with 9 bases sitting between them. The CDR3 DNA is TGTGCCAGCAGCTTAAGGGCGAAGGAGCAGTTCTTC. Protein product: CASSLRAKEQFF.

The chain employs TRBV27 and TRBJ2-2, with 10 bases lining up with TRBD2. The trim removed 7 bases at V and 2 bases at J, leaving 13 bases unmatched. There are 18 residues in the CDR3. From germline, CDR1 is MNHEY and CDR2 SMNVEV (reference sequence). The CDR3 loop reads CASTSGLAVSFNTGELFF. CDR3 DNA: TGTGCCAGCACTTCCGGACTAGCGGTGAGCTTTAACACCGGGGAGCTGTTTTTT.

The V and J genes are TRBV7-9 and TRBJ2-1; maybe TRBD2 (5 bases). V was cut by 8 bases and J by 8 bases, with 28 bases left in between. Germline assignment: CDR1 SEHNR and CDR2 FQNEAQ (reference sequence). The CDR3 spans 17 residues. CDR3 DNA sequence: TGTGCCAGCTTCCCTCTGACTAAAGCTTTAAATCGGGATGAGCAGTTCTTC. It encodes CASFPLTKALNRDEQFF.

The chain joins TRBV5-1 to TRBJ1-2; D may be TRBD1 (5 bases). CDR3 size: 16 residues. Germline V CDR1 and CDR2: SGHRS, YFSETQ. V gave up 1 base and J gave up 2 bases, with 15 bases separating them. CDR3 sequence reads: CASSLSRGNSNYGYTF. The CDR3 region has the DNA TGCGCCAGCAGCTTGAGTCGGGGGAATAGCAACTATGGCTACACCTTC.

This chain connects TRBV19 to TRBJ2-2; D is perhaps TRBD2 (5 bases). CDR1 LNHDA and CDR2 SQIVND come from the germline V gene (reference sequence). This CDR3 is 15 amino acids long. V lost 7 bases, J lost 5 bases, and 17 bases lay in between. In DNA form, the CDR3 reads TGTGCCAGTAAGAGGCGAGGGCAATGGACCGGGGAGCTGTTTTTT. It codes for CASKRRGQWTGELFF.

The chain uses TRBV29-1 and TRBJ1-2, with TRBD1 identical over 7 bases. The J segment lost 0 bases and the V segment lost 4 bases, leaving 2 bases of the junction unmatched. The germline V gene encodes CDR1 SQVTM and CDR2 ANQGSEA. The CDR3 covers 13 residues. In DNA, the CDR3 is TGCAGCGTTGGGACAGGCACTAACTATGGCTACACCTTC. Protein sequence: CSVGTGTNYGYTF.

This chain uses TRBV19 with TRBJ1-6, with 7 bases aligning to TRBD1. The V gene's germline CDR1 is LNHDA and CDR2 SQIVND (reference sequence). V was pared by 6 bases and J by 10 bases, with 12 bases of the junction left unmatched. The CDR3 runs to 15 residues. This chain's CDR3 is CASRLQTGDGSPLHF. CDR3 DNA sequence: TGTGCCAGTAGGCTACAAACAGGGGACGGGTCACCCCTCCACTTT. Based on the CDR3 plus reference TRBV19 and TRBJ1-6, the full variable domain is DGGITQSPKYLFRKEGQNVTLSCEQNLNHDAMYWYRQDPGQGLRLIYYSQIVNDFQKGDIAEGYSVSREKKESFPLTVTSAQKNPTAFYLCASRLQTGDGSPLHFGNGTRLTVT.

The chain uses TRBV5-5 and TRBJ1-5; D is unresolved. Per the germline V gene, CDR1 is SGHKS and CDR2 is YYEKEE (reference sequence). The CDR3 extends over 14 amino acids. Trimming cost V 2 bases and J 7 bases, with 13 bases left between them. The DNA of the CDR3 is TGTGCCAGCAGCTTAGTGGGAGGAGCCCAGCCCCAGCATTTT. It is translated as CASSLVGGAQPQHF.

The chain has TRBV19 and TRBJ1-6; no definite D call. Germline lookup yields CDR1 LNHDA and CDR2 SQIVND (reference sequence). The V end lost 3 bases, the J end lost 7 bases, and 4 bases lay between the germline ends. CDR3 length: 12 amino acids. The CDR3 region has the DNA TGTGCCAGTAGTATCGCGAATTCACCCCTCCACTTT. Its protein product is CASSIANSPLHF.

The chain carries TRBV3-1 (or the pseudogene TRBV3-2) and TRBJ2-1; 11 nucleotides align to TRBD2. The germline V gene has CDR1 LGHDT and CDR2 YNNKEL (reference sequence). CDR3 size: 15 residues. Germline trimming cut 3 bases from V and 2 bases from J; bases unmatched to any gene: 0. The CDR3 reads CASSQTSGTYNEQFF. The CDR3 DNA is TGTGCCAGCAGCCAGACTAGCGGGACCTACAATGAGCAGTTCTTC.

The chain links TRBV10-1 to TRBJ2-1, with D possibly being TRBD1 (6 bases). The CDR3 runs to 13 residues. Trimming shortened V by 6 bases and J by 3 bases, and 9 bases separated the two germline ends. Germline CDR1 is WNHNN and CDR2 is SYGVQD (reference sequence). The CDR3 loop reads CASRKDSYNEQFF. The CDR3 nucleotides are TGCGCCAGCAGGAAGGACAGCTACAATGAGCAGTTCTTC.

The chain carries TRBV18 and TRBJ2-2; TRBD2 aligns across 9 bases. Losses at the gene ends were 1 base for V and 5 bases for J; bases not matched to a gene: 5. The CDR3 consists of 16 residues. Germline V CDR1 and CDR2: KGHSH, LQKENI. The CDR3 sequence: CASSPRTSVRTGELFF. The CDR3 bases are TGTGCCAGCTCACCACGGACTAGCGTTAGGACCGGGGAGCTGTTTTTT.

This clone was detected a few times. The chain employs TRBV19 and TRBJ1-2, with D perhaps matching TRBD1 (6 bases). The CDR3 consists of 14 residues. Trimming left V 4 bases short and J 4 bases short, with 13 bases between. Germline V gives CDR1 LNHDA, CDR2 SQIVND (reference sequence). The CDR3 reads CASSTKQGVYGYTF. The CDR3 DNA reads as TGTGCCAGTAGTACTAAACAGGGAGTCTATGGCTACACCTTC.

This chain uses TRBV12-3 or TRBV12-4 with TRBJ1-2; D might be TRBD1 (5 bases). This CDR3 has 13 residues. Trimming stripped 5 bases from V and 5 bases from J, with 12 bases between. CDR3 residues: CASSIGTYYGYTF. The DNA of the CDR3 is TGTGCCAGCAGTATCGGGACTTATTATGGCTACACCTTC.

This clone has a single count. This rearrangement joins TRBV5-1 to TRBJ2-7; 8 bases line up with TRBD2. This CDR3 contains 14 residues. V lost 4 bases to trimming and J lost 6 bases; unmatched junction nucleotides: 9. Germline V gives CDR1 SGHRS, CDR2 YFSETQ. This CDR3 reads CASSDPGGAGEQYF. The CDR3 nucleotides read TGCGCCAGCAGCGACCCCGGGGGGGCCGGCGAGCAGTACTTC.

V and J are TRBV9 and TRBJ2-1; 9 bases match TRBD1. With V trimmed by 0 bases and J by 12 bases, 4 bases remained unmatched. CDR1 SGDLS and CDR2 YYNGEE come from the germline V gene. The CDR3 runs to 13 residues. The CDR3: CASSVGQTGGQFF. The DNA of the CDR3 is TGTGCCAGCAGCGTAGGACAGACAGGGGGGCAGTTCTTC. The whole variable domain, filled in from reference TRBV9 and TRBJ2-1, reads DSGVTQTPKHLITATGQRVTLRCSPRSGDLSVYWYQQSLDQGLQFLIQYYNGEERAKGNILERFSAQQFPDLHSELNLSSLELGDSALYFCASSVGQTGGQFFGPGTRLTVL.

Written as DNA, the CDR3 is TGTGCCAGCAGTTCGACAGGGTCTTATGGCTACACCTTC. Translated: CASSSTGSYGYTF. The rearrangement joins TRBV12-3 or TRBV12-4 to TRBJ1-2, with 7 nucleotides matching TRBD1. With V trimmed by 4 bases and J by 5 bases, 4 bases remained unmatched. The CDR3 is made up of 13 amino acids.

The chain carries TRBV6-2 or TRBV6-3 and TRBJ2-3, with 7 bases matching TRBD1. The V gene end was trimmed by 5 bases and the J gene end by 0 bases; junction bases not matched to a gene: 5. The CDR3 has 15 residues. Germline V CDR1 and CDR2: MNHEY, SVGEGT. CDR3 in amino acids: CASSQGGSSTDTQYF. For the CDR3, the DNA is TGTGCCAGCAGTCAAGGGGGCTCGAGCACAGATACGCAGTATTTT.

This clone appeared a single time. The chain joins TRBV23-1 to TRBJ2-7; weak D call: TRBD1 (6 bases). TRBV23-1 is known as an ORF, though its function is uncertain. The germline V and J ends were trimmed by 9 bases and 4 bases, with 16 bases remaining between them. The CDR3 has 13 residues. CDR3 sequence reads: CARRGQKSYEQYF. CDR3 nucleotides: TGCGCCAGGAGGGGACAAAAGTCTTACGAGCAGTACTTC.

This clone was detected only once. The gene calls are TRBV5-1 and TRBJ1-1; D is undetermined. The CDR3 totals 15 residues. The ends were cut back, 4 bases at V and 1 base at J, with 14 bases in the middle. CDR1 and CDR2 (germline): SGHRS, YFSETQ. The CDR3 DNA reads TGCGCCAGCAGCCTGGGTGATTTACCGAACACTGAAGCTTTCTTT. It yields the protein CASSLGDLPNTEAFF.

The rearrangement links TRBV25-1 to TRBJ2-2; D gene unclear. From germline, CDR1 is MGHDK and CDR2 SYGVNS. The CDR3 has 14 amino acids. Trimming took 2 bases from V and 3 from J, leaving 7 bases between them. The CDR3 reads CASSEGRDTGELFF. CDR3 DNA: TGTGCCAGCAGTGAAGGCCGGGACACCGGGGAGCTGTTTTTT.

Here the CDR3 DNA reads TGTGCCAGCAGTGTCATCATGGGTCAGCCCCAGCATTTT. Protein product: CASSVIMGQPQHF. The chain employs TRBV12-3 or TRBV12-4 and TRBJ1-5; no definite D call. The CDR3 runs 13 residues. Trimming removed 5 bases from V and 6 bases from J, with 11 bases in between.

This clone was seen a single time. This rearrangement joins TRBV19 to TRBJ2-1; TRBD2 is a possible D gene (7 bases). V was shortened by 0 bases and J by 3 bases, with 9 bases between the two germline ends. Germline V gene data show CDR1 as LNHDA and CDR2 as SQIVND (reference sequence). This CDR3 has 15 residues. CDR3 in DNA: TGTGCCAGTAGTATAGAAGGGGGGGGCTACAATGAGCAGTTCTTC. As protein: CASSIEGGGYNEQFF.

This rearrangement joins TRBV29-1 to TRBJ2-2; D is possibly TRBD1 or TRBD2 (6 bases each). Germline CDR1 and CDR2: SQVTM and ANQGSEA. This CDR3 comprises 12 residues. Trimming left V 6 bases short and J 5 bases short, with 10 bases between. The CDR3 sequence: CSVGGGTGELFF. CDR3 bases: TGCAGCGTCGGAGGGGGTACCGGGGAGCTGTTTTTT.

The gene calls are TRBV18 and TRBJ1-6, with a tentative D call TRBD1 (6 bases). The V end was cut by 2 bases, the J end by 8 bases, with 13 bases between. Germline V CDR1 and CDR2: KGHSH, LQKENI. The CDR3 sequence is 15 residues long. This chain's CDR3 is CASSPTHREDSPLHF. The CDR3 DNA reads TGTGCCAGCTCACCAACCCACAGGGAAGATTCACCCCTCCACTTT.

This chain connects TRBV4-1 to TRBJ2-5; weak D call: TRBD2 (6 bases). CDR1 MGHRA and CDR2 YSYEKL come from the germline V gene. Trimming removed 2 bases at V and 4 bases at J, with 11 bases between. The CDR3 loop spans 14 amino acids. The CDR3: CASSQTLASETQYF. DNA for the CDR3: TGCGCCAGCAGCCAAACACTAGCATCAGAGACCCAGTACTTC.

This clone was seen just once. This rearrangement joins TRBV7-8 to TRBJ2-7, with D unresolved. Germline V CDR1 and CDR2: SGHVS, FQNEAQ. The CDR3 runs to 14 residues. Trimming cost V 5 bases and J 1 base, with 12 bases left between them. CDR3 in amino acids: CASSPIELSYEQYF. Here the CDR3 DNA reads TGTGCCAGCAGCCCGATTGAGCTGTCCTACGAGCAGTACTTC.